The TCR beta chain described here comes from a study of blood T cells in healthy people across ages. The table lists this clonotype with a few counts. PBMCs were isolated at a quantity of at least 6 million per sample. Alongside a J-beta primer mix, a sample-barcoded 5' primer served in a second PCR lasting about 7 to 12 cycles. A single record per CDR3 protein comes from TCRdb applying MiXCR to the 5' RACE reads. The sample records around 970,000 distinct CDR3 sequences, roughly half being singletons. The specimen was blood. This clonotype was sampled from a woman aged 55 to 70 in good health.

The CDR3 reads CASSQDPGYRSGANVLTF. For the CDR3, the DNA is TGCGCCAGCAGCCAAGATCCGGGTTACCGCTCTGGGGCCAACGTCCTGACTTTC. V gene TRBV4-3 combines with J gene TRBJ2-6; D uncertain. Germline CDR1 is LGHNA and CDR2 is YSLEER. Trimming removed 0 bases from V and 0 bases from J, with 12 bases in between. The CDR3 extends over 18 amino acids.